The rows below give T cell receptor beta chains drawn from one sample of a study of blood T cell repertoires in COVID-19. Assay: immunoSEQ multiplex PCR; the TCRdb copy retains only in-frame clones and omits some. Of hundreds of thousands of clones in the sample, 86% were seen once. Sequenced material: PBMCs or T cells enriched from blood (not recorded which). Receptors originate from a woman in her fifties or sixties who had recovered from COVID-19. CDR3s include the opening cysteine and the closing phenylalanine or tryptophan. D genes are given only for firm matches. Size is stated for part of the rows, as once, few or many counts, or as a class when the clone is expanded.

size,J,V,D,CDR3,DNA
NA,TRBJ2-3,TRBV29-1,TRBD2,CSVEWREINTQYF,TGCAGCGTTGAATGGCGGGAGATTAATACGCAGTATTTT
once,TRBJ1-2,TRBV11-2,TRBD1,CASSLFRQGDFYGYTF,TGTGCCAGCAGCTTATTTCGACAGGGGGATTTTTATGGCTACACCTTC
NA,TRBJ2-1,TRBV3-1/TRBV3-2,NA,CASSQEGAHNEQFF,TGTGCCAGCAGCCAAGAAGGGGCGCACAATGAGCAGTTCTTC
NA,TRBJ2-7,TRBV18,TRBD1,CASSAGQDYEQYF,TGTGCCAGCTCAGCGGGACAGGACTACGAGCAGTACTTC
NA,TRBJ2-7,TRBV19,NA,CASSINLSYEQYF,TGTGCCAGTAGTATTAATCTTTCCTACGAGCAGTACTTC
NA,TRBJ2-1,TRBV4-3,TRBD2,CASSQDFSGGAYNEQFF,TGCGCCAGCAGCCAAGACTTTAGCGGGGGGGCTTACAATGAGCAGTTCTTC
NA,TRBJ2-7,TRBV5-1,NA,CASSLETGYEQYF,TGCGCCAGCAGCTTGGAGACGGGCTACGAGCAGTACTTC
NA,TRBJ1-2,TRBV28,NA,CASSLPAYGYTF,TGTGCCAGCAGTCTCCCTGCGTATGGCTACACCTTC
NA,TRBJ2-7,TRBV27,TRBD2,CASSFSSGRFYEQYF,TGTGCCAGCAGTTTCTCTAGCGGGAGGTTCTACGAGCAGTACTTC
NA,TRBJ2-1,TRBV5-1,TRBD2,CASSQGTSINEQFF,TGCGCCAGCAGCCAAGGGACTAGCATCAATGAGCAGTTCTTC
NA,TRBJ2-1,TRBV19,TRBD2,CASSRRLADEQFF,TGTGCCAGTAGCCGGAGACTAGCGGATGAGCAGTTCTTC
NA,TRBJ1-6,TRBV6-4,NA,CASSVVTRPSPLHF,TGTGCCAGCAGTGTTGTGACAAGGCCTTCACCCCTCCACTTT
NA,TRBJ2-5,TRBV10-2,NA,CASSDPGKETQYF,TGCGCCAGCAGTGATCCAGGAAAAGAGACCCAGTACTTC
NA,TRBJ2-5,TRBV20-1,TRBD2,CSASDLGGGARETQYF,TGCAGTGCTAGTGATCTAGGCGGGGGGGCCCGAGAGACCCAGTACTTC
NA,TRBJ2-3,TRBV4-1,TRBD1,CASSQTDRASTDTQYF,TGCGCCAGCAGCCAAACAGACAGGGCTAGCACAGATACGCAGTATTTT
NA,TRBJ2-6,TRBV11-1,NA,CASSSNSGANVLTF,TGTGCCAGCAGCTCTAACTCTGGGGCCAACGTCCTGACTTTC
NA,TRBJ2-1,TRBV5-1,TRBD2,CASSSVAGAGEQFF,TGCGCCAGCAGTTCGGTAGCGGGAGCGGGTGAGCAGTTCTTC
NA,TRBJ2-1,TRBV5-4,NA,CASSLFGGLNEQFF,TGTGCCAGCAGCTTGTTCGGAGGTCTCAATGAGCAGTTCTTC
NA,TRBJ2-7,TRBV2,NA,CASSEDQGGTDEQYF,TGTGCCAGCAGTGAAGATCAGGGAGGCACGGACGAGCAGTACTTC
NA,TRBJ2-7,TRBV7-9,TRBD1,CASSPGQGYEQYF,TGTGCCAGCAGTCCGGGACAGGGGTACGAGCAGTACTTC
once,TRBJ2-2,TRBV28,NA,CASSPRGNTGELFF,TGTGCCAGCAGCCCTCGAGGAAACACCGGGGAGCTGTTTTTT
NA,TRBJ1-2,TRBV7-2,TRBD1,CASSSDRGYGYTF,TGTGCCAGCAGCTCCGACAGGGGATATGGCTACACCTTC